This TCR beta chain appears in the sequencing data of a study of T cell changes during pregnancy in multiple sclerosis. The CDR3 contains 17 residues. V dropped 0 bases and J dropped 0; count of bases not matched to a gene: 4. In germline, CDR1 is LGHNA, CDR2 YNFKEQ. TCRdb's copy holds only in-frame clones and misses some; the assay was immunoSEQ multiplex PCR. The sample lists around 75,000 clones, approximately 93% occurring once. The sample consisted of CD4+ T cells from peripheral blood mononuclear cells, taken after pregnancy. The sequence was obtained from a female donor with multiple sclerosis, enrolled in a pregnancy study. This sequence joins TRBV4-2 and TRBJ2-1; 8 bases match TRBD2. The DNA for the CDR3 is TGTGCCAGCAGCCAAGATCGAAGCGGGAGCTCCTACAATGAGCAGTTCTTC. Translation: CASSQDRSGSSYNEQFF.